This TCR beta chain derives from a study of blood T cell repertoires in COVID-19. Study-level background: Nucleic acid was either cDNA or gDNA, and it came from T cells, B-cell-depleted T cells, or PBMCs.

The germline V gene has CDR1 KGHSH and CDR2 LQKENI. Deletions cut 4 bases from V and 1 base from J, with 4 bases between. The CDR3 runs to 12 residues. Source study methods: Amplification of reference gene primers was used by the study to estimate nucleated cell counts. TCRdb's copy holds only in-frame clones and misses some; the assay was immunoSEQ multiplex PCR. The D gene and trimming were derived from the DNA, and the V and J assignments and clone size from that table. The sample lists approximately 290,000 clones; around nine tenths were seen once. The gene calls are TRBV18 and TRBJ1-1; D not certain. The sequencing sample was made of peripheral blood. The origin of this receptor is a man under 40 with acute or convalescent COVID-19. This CDR3 is CASSLQNTEAFF. The CDR3 DNA is TGTGCCAGCTCACTTCAGAACACTGAAGCTTTCTTT.